The present TCR beta chain was sequenced within a study of blood T cells in healthy people across ages. Study context: Template-switching capture recovered about one barcoded beta molecule per two T cells. Notes on the study in general: There were more naive CD4+ cells and higher diversity in long-lived donors than in aged donors.

Primed by a sample-barcoded 5' primer and a J-beta primer mix, a second PCR proceeded for roughly 6 to 12 cycles. TCRdb reanalysed the 5' RACE reads using MiXCR and keeps one entry per CDR3 protein. The table records roughly 830,000 distinct CDR3 sequences, 62% of them present only once. The CDR3 has 17 amino acids. Germline V gene sequence: CDR1 ENHRY, CDR2 SYGVKD. Trimming took 5 bases from V and 5 from J, leaving 21 bases between them. This clonotype has just a few counts. The target antigen is unknown. Material for sequencing was blood. This receptor was obtained from a man aged 30-40 years in good health. The chain carries TRBV10-3 and TRBJ2-2, with D perhaps matching TRBD2 (5 bases). CDR3 region: CAISRGFQPPVTGELFF. CDR3 bases: TGTGCCATCAGTCGGGGATTCCAACCACCGGTTACCGGGGAGCTGTTTTTT.